The present T cell receptor beta chain was sequenced within a study of OX40 agonist ivuxolimab in advanced cancers. Study-level findings and limits: Partial responders receiving 0.1-3.0 mg/kg showed among the lowest clonal expansion. Relative to CD4+ cells, CD8+ T cells on average had more expanded clones.

Sequencing was performed with immunoSEQ multiplex PCR; in TCRdb, only in-frame clones are kept and a portion is missing. This sample has over 70,000 clones; more than 80% occur once, and the top ten carry 9.5% to 12%. This CDR3 comprises 14 residues. Trimming stripped 1 base from V and 5 bases from J, with 15 bases between. The germline V gene encodes CDR1 GTSNPN and CDR2 SVGIG (reference sequence). Autoimmune disease history or systemic immunosuppression was exclusionary. The sampling schedule covered blood at baseline, cycle 4 day 1, and cycle 7 day 1. Note on this clone: Its antigen is still unknown.

This sequence was found in an adult with an advanced solid tumor such as melanoma, head and neck, liver or kidney cancer. The J gene is TRBJ2-7, the V gene TRBV30, with D possibly being TRBD1 (5 bases). The material sequenced was CD4+ or CD8+ T cells sorted from blood, taken in a trial of the OX40 agonist ivuxolimab. The CDR3 reads CAWSEGNGRDEQYF. CDR3 sequence (DNA): TGTGCCTGGAGTGAGGGGAATGGGCGCGACGAGCAGTACTTC. The full variable domain, rest sourced from reference TRBV30 and TRBJ2-7, is SQTIHQWPATLVQPVGSPLSLECTVEGTSNPNLYWYRQAAGRGLQLLFYSVGIGQISSEVPQNLSASRPQDRQFILSSKKLLLSDSGFYLCAWSEGNGRDEQYFGPGTRLTVT.